The 5 T cell receptor beta chains reported below all come from one sample, sequenced in a study of cytomegalovirus exposure and HLA in healthy donors. PCR amplification relied on 60 Vbeta primers (plus 13 Jbeta primers). TCRdb keeps only in-frame clones here, not all; method: immunoSEQ multiplex PCR. In the table there are roughly 170,000 clones, roughly 80% of which are singletons. Sample: PBMCs. The receptors come from a woman aged 50 to 60 in good health and CMV-seropositive.

The rearrangement uses TRBV16 and TRBJ2-2, with 8 bases fitting TRBD1. V gave up 3 bases and J gave up 4 bases; unmatched junction bases: 7. From germline, CDR1 is KGHSY and CDR2 FQNENV. The CDR3 contains 16 residues. The CDR3: CASSHRGQEVTGELFF. The CDR3 DNA reads as TGTGCCAGCAGCCATAGGGGACAGGAGGTCACCGGGGAGCTGTTTTTT.

The chain uses TRBV28 and TRBJ1-5; D ambiguous. V dropped 4 bases and J dropped 2 bases, with 12 bases sitting between them. Germline V gene data show CDR1 as MDHEN and CDR2 as SYDVKM. This CDR3 region has 15 residues. CDR3 region: CASSSGQRGNQPQHF. As DNA, the CDR3 is TGTGCCAGCAGTTCGGGCCAGAGGGGCAATCAGCCCCAGCATTTT.

The genes are TRBV7-2 and TRBJ2-3; D is perhaps TRBD1 (6 bases). Germline loops: CDR1 SGHTA, CDR2 FQGNSA. The length of the CDR3 is 15 residues. The germline V and J ends were trimmed by 4 bases and 6 bases, with 17 bases remaining between them. The CDR3 DNA reads TGTGCCAGCAGCTCCGGGACACCGCATAGGGATACGCAGTATTTT. This translates into CASSSGTPHRDTQYF.

Here the CDR3 DNA reads TGTGCCAGCAGCTTGGTCCTCCCGGACAGGAGATGGGAGACCCAGTACTTC. Amino acid sequence: CASSLVLPDRRWETQYF. The V call is TRBV5-4, the J call TRBJ2-5, with 7 bases matching TRBD1. V was pared by 0 bases and J by 5 bases, with 13 bases of the junction left unmatched. The V gene's germline CDR1 is SGHNT and CDR2 YYREEE (reference sequence). This CDR3 contains 17 residues.

The chain employs TRBV18 and TRBJ1-2; D may be TRBD1 (6 bases). Trimming left V 1 base short and J 7 bases short, with 13 bases between. The germline gives CDR1 KGHSH, CDR2 LQKENI. This CDR3 has 14 amino acids. The CDR3 DNA follows: TGTGCCAGCTCACCACAGGGGGTCTCTTTTGGCTACACCTTC. Its translation: CASSPQGVSFGYTF.